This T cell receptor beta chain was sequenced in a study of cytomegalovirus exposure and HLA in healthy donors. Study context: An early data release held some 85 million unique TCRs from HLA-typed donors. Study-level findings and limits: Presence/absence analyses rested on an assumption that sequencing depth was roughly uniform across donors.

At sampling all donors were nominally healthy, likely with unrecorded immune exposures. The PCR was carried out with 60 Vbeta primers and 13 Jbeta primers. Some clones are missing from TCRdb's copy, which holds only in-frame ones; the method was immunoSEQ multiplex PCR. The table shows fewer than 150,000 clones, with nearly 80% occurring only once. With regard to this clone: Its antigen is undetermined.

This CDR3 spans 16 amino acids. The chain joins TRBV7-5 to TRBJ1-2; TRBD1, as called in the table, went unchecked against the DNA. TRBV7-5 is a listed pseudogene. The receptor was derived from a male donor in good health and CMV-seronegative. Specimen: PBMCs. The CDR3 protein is CVRSEGQREPNYGYTF. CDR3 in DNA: TGTGTCAGAAGCGAAGGACAACGCGAGCCTAACTATGGCTACACCTTC.